This TCR beta chain was retrieved from a study of cytomegalovirus exposure and HLA in healthy donors. On the study more broadly: In a previous analysis, 100 million to 140 million unique TCR beta sequences were found from some 200 million T cells.

Germline CDR1 is KGHSH and CDR2 is LQKENI. V dropped 3 bases and J dropped 0 bases, with 8 bases sitting between them. The CDR3 extends over 14 amino acids. The primer mix had 60 Vbeta and 13 Jbeta primers. The repertoire was sequenced with immunoSEQ multiplex PCR; TCRdb's copy has only in-frame clones and lacks some. The sample holds 150,000 to 200,000 clones, roughly 80% seen once. This TCR was recovered from a woman in her 30s in good health and CMV-seropositive. The sequencing sample was made of PBMCs. V is TRBV18 and J is TRBJ1-2; a possible D gene is TRBD1 (6 bases). Here the CDR3 DNA reads TGTGCCAGCTCACCTCAGGGGTCTAACTATGGCTACACCTTC. It specifies CASSPQGSNYGYTF.